These T cell receptor beta chains were read from a single sample in a study of blood T cell repertoires in COVID-19. Measured with immunoSEQ multiplex PCR; TCRdb has only the in-frame clones, and not every one. Among 65,000 to 70,000 clones listed, around 90% were seen once. The source material was peripheral blood. Receptor source: a woman aged 80 or over with acute or convalescent COVID-19. CDR3s leave out the opening cysteine and the closing phenylalanine or tryptophan. The D gene is left open where the match is weak. Expanded clones are given a class, and other clones once, few, many or no size at all.

D,J,size,V,CDR3
TRBD2,TRBJ2-7,.,TRBV27,ASSLTRRNAWERGGPYEQY
.,TRBJ2-2,.,TRBV24-1,ATSTTGTGPGELF
.,TRBJ1-2,.,TRBV10-3,AISESWGRGYT
.,TRBJ1-2,.,TRBV10-3,AISVLGAQPGYT
.,TRBJ1-4,.,TRBV23-1,ASRDKPTNEKLF
.,TRBJ2-4,.,TRBV6-1,ASSEDRASIQY
TRBD1,TRBJ1-1,.,TRBV4-1,ASSQVGTGQAF
.,TRBJ2-5,.,TRBV19,ASSTGGQSSQETQY
.,TRBJ1-5,few,TRBV18,ASSAGGLYSNQPQH
.,TRBJ1-1,.,TRBV11-2,ASSPSVGNTEAF
TRBD2,TRBJ2-5,.,TRBV2,ASSGLAGGLQETQY
.,TRBJ2-7,.,TRBV18,ASSPQSWSGREQY
.,TRBJ2-7,once,TRBV5-1,ASSLGHKAYEQY
.,TRBJ2-7,.,TRBV2,ASSEAVRTFSYEQY
.,TRBJ2-2,.,TRBV4-3,ASSQEGTTGELF
.,TRBJ2-3,.,TRBV3-1/TRBV3-2,ASSPGQRGTDTQY
.,TRBJ1-2,.,TRBV12-3/TRBV12-4,ASSLSGIGYT
TRBD1,TRBJ1-6,.,TRBV4-1,ASSQTGNYNSPLH
.,TRBJ2-7,once,TRBV3-1/TRBV3-2,ASSLPGPAHEQY
.,TRBJ2-3,.,TRBV20-1,SASKLGTDTQY
TRBD2,TRBJ2-7,.,TRBV10-3,AISESAGLYEQY
TRBD1,TRBJ1-2,.,TRBV7-9,ASSPSSGQGADGYT
TRBD2,TRBJ2-5,.,TRBV12-3/TRBV12-4,ASSASGGETQY
.,TRBJ1-2,.,TRBV4-1,ASSPPGGYYGYT
.,TRBJ1-2,.,TRBV19,ASSPRGSNYGYT
.,TRBJ1-5,few,TRBV28,ASSSGSQPQH
.,TRBJ1-2,.,TRBV28,ASSFASLGGGYT
TRBD2,TRBJ2-5,.,TRBV5-1,ASSITSGQETQY
.,TRBJ2-7,.,TRBV10-3,AISEPGSSRSYEQY
.,TRBJ2-5,.,TRBV5-1,ASSLASGEQETQY
TRBD2,TRBJ2-3,.,TRBV28,ASDLAGGTDTQY
TRBD1,TRBJ2-2,.,TRBV5-8,ASSSHRGAGELF
TRBD1,TRBJ1-1,.,TRBV19,ASSTRTGGATEAF
TRBD2,TRBJ2-7,few,TRBV4-1,ASSHELAGVDEQY
.,TRBJ1-1,.,TRBV2,ASSEEGLSTEAF
.,TRBJ1-1,.,TRBV7-2,ASSLRGGDEAF
TRBD2,TRBJ2-7,once,TRBV3-1/TRBV3-2,ASSQDTGLAVYEQY
.,TRBJ1-5,.,TRBV19,ASSPAARSNQPQH
.,TRBJ2-5,once,TRBV12-3/TRBV12-4,ASSFLPRETQY
.,TRBJ1-1,.,TRBV6-1,ASSETYQNTEAF
.,TRBJ1-5,.,TRBV12-3/TRBV12-4,ASSFEFSQPQH
TRBD1,TRBJ2-7,few,TRBV28,ASSFGGPGGPSYEQY
.,TRBJ2-3,.,TRBV15,ATSIRTGTDTQY
.,TRBJ1-3,.,TRBV5-1,ASSLDLGDTIY
TRBD1,TRBJ2-2,.,TRBV18,ASSRDRLAAANTGELF
TRBD2,TRBJ2-3,.,TRBV3-1/TRBV3-2,ASSPRARGGTDTQY
.,TRBJ2-2,.,TRBV4-1,ASSQPRGGELF
.,TRBJ2-2,.,TRBV7-2,ASSLGSRLPAGELF
TRBD2,TRBJ2-2,.,TRBV6-1,ASSETSAGELF
TRBD2,TRBJ2-5,.,TRBV7-2,ASSLSLAGGQKTQY
.,TRBJ2-7,.,TRBV7-2,ASSLNRPPGEQY
.,TRBJ1-2,.,TRBV2,ASSDQGFYGYT
.,TRBJ1-1,.,TRBV28,AAREIEVMNTEAF
TRBD1,TRBJ1-2,.,TRBV5-1,ASSLRTGDDPRGYT
.,TRBJ2-2,.,TRBV19,ASSILGSGELF